This is a list of T cell receptor beta chains from one sample in a study of cytomegalovirus exposure and HLA in healthy donors. The protocol was immunoSEQ multiplex PCR, while the TCRdb copy is restricted to in-frame clones and leaves out a portion. The sample lists some 130,000 clones; approximately 94% were seen once. Sequences were obtained from PBMCs. Receptors were obtained from a man between 18 and 29 years old in good health and CMV-seropositive. Each CDR3 is given with its conserved first and last residue.

j_call: TRBJ2-7; v_call: TRBV10-3; cdr3_aa: CAISEVRGPHEQYF
j_call: TRBJ2-7; v_call: TRBV29-1; cdr3_aa: CSVVGGSYEQYF
j_call: TRBJ2-5; v_call: TRBV6-9; cdr3_aa: CASPAPPREYQETQYF
j_call: TRBJ2-4; v_call: TRBV25-1; cdr3_aa: CASSELPDRGGNIQYF
j_call: TRBJ2-3; v_call: TRBV6-5; cdr3_aa: CASSYIREGSITQYF
j_call: TRBJ1-2; v_call: TRBV5-1; cdr3_aa: CASSQQGWGYGYTF
j_call: TRBJ2-5; v_call: TRBV18; cdr3_aa: CASSAGTASAVGQYF
j_call: TRBJ2-7; v_call: TRBV5-4; cdr3_aa: CASSIVGGDNYEQYF
j_call: TRBJ2-1; v_call: TRBV15; cdr3_aa: CATRDYRESYNEQFF
j_call: TRBJ2-1; v_call: TRBV5-4; cdr3_aa: CASSLGWAGANEQFF
j_call: TRBJ2-1; v_call: TRBV11-3; cdr3_aa: CASSPGDSYNEQFF